Listed here are 3 T cell receptor beta chains from one sample, sequenced in a study of human CD8 memory T cell subsets. Scientists made TCR beta libraries using UMI-labeled 5' RACE. Each CDR3 protein gets one entry in TCRdb, which reprocessed the 5' RACE reads and gives no DNA. In all, the sample yields approximately 9,000 distinct CDR3 sequences. Sequenced: CD8+ T cells from PBMCs. The receptors come from a human donor in good health.

The chain recombines TRBV20-1 with TRBJ2-7. The CDR3 runs 16 residues. The germline gives CDR1 DFQATT, CDR2 SNEGSKA (reference sequence). CDR3 region: CSARDQAAGGFYEQYF.

The V call is TRBV6-2 or TRBV6-3, the J call TRBJ2-7; TCRdb indicates TRBD1, and absent DNA this call remains unverified. The V gene's germline CDR1 is MNHEY and CDR2 SVGEGT. This CDR3 region has 16 residues. The CDR3 here is CATDHGQTGETYEQYF.

The chain recombines TRBV7-2 with TRBJ1-4; TCRdb proposes TRBD1, but this gene call is untestable without DNA. CDR3 size: 14 residues. Germline V gene sequence: CDR1 SGHTA, CDR2 FQGNSA. The CDR3 sequence: CASSQGGRNEKLFF.